Shown below are 7 T cell receptor beta chains from a single sample sequenced in a study of T cells in Graves' hyperthyroidism and ophthalmopathy. The investigators amplified TCR beta CDR3 regions from RNA transcripts. In the first-round RT-PCR of the TCR CDR3, the HTBI primer set was used. TCRdb used MiXCR to reprocess the multiplex PCR reads, holding one entry per CDR3 protein. This sample has roughly 520,000 distinct CDR3 sequences, with about 24% found just once. Sequencing input: blood. These receptors were obtained from a woman aged 25 to 39 with Graves' ophthalmopathy.

This clonotype was observed a few times. This may arise from a read error, as a much more abundant clone is one base away. The chain employs TRBV24-1 and TRBJ1-2; 11 nucleotides match TRBD1. Trimming cost V 6 bases and J 7 bases; bases outside gene matches: 12. The CDR3 totals 16 residues. Germline loops: CDR1 KGHDR, CDR2 SFDVKD. CDR3 sequence reads: CATSYSKDRGQSGYTF. The CDR3 nucleotides are TGTGCCACCAGTTATTCGAAGGACAGGGGGCAGAGTGGCTACACCTTC.

The chain links TRBV2 to TRBJ2-2; D might be TRBD1 (5 bases). The CDR3 spans 13 residues. The V gene lost 5 bases and the J gene lost 6 bases, with 10 bases spanning the gap. Germline lookup yields CDR1 SNHLY and CDR2 FYNNEI. The CDR3 DNA sequence: TGTGCCAGCAGTTATAGGGGCCCCGGGGAGCTGTTTTTT. Translated, it gives CASSYRGPGELFF.

In this sample, this clonotype turned up many times. The chain combines TRBV27 with TRBJ1-1; possibly TRBD1 for D (5 bases). The CDR3 contains 15 residues. The germline V and J ends were trimmed by 6 bases and 0 bases, with 14 bases remaining between them. CDR1 and CDR2 (germline): MNHEY, SMNVEV (reference sequence). The CDR3 DNA follows: TGTGCCAGCAGATCCGTCGACAGAATGAACACTGAAGCTTTCTTT. This translates into CASRSVDRMNTEAFF.

This clonotype was recorded many times. V is TRBV12-3 or TRBV12-4 and J is TRBJ1-1, with D hard to call. The V and J ends lost 6 bases and 1 base respectively, with 9 bases between them. The CDR3 length is 13 residues. As DNA, the CDR3 is TGTGCCAGCAGAGACGCCTGGAACACTGAAGCTTTCTTT. As protein: CASRDAWNTEAFF.

The chain has TRBV30 and TRBJ2-5; a weak D match, TRBD2 (7 bases). V lost 2 bases to trimming and J lost 5 bases, with 21 bases between them. The CDR3 spans 16 residues. CDR1 and CDR2 (germline): GTSNPN, SVGIG (reference sequence). The CDR3 loop reads CAWSSSPGGYLETQYF. DNA for the CDR3: TGTGCCTGGAGTTCGTCACCGGGGGGCTACCTTGAGACCCAGTACTTC.

In this sample, this clonotype turned up many times. J is TRBJ1-1 and V is TRBV27; TRBD1 aligns across 7 bases. The CDR3 has 13 amino acids. Germline V gives CDR1 MNHEY, CDR2 SMNVEV (reference sequence). The junction had 8 bases not matched to a gene; V was cut back by 6 bases and J by 7 bases. CDR3 in amino acids: CASRPQGDSEAFF. CDR3 DNA sequence: TGTGCCAGCAGACCCCAGGGGGACAGTGAAGCTTTCTTT.

This clonotype was picked up a small number of times. The chain recombines TRBV30 with TRBJ2-2; the D gene could be TRBD1 or TRBD2 (5 bases each). Germline-derived CDR1 and CDR2 are GTSNPN and SVGIG (reference sequence). The length of the CDR3 is 14 residues. Trimming took off 2 bases at V and 0 bases at J, with 7 bases between the two ends. In DNA, the CDR3 is TGTGCCTGGAGTTGGGGGACGAACACCGGGGAGCTGTTTTTT. It is translated as CAWSWGTNTGELFF.